These 30 T cell receptor beta chains originate from one sample sequenced in a study of blood T cell repertoires in COVID-19. Method: immunoSEQ multiplex PCR; TCRdb's copy keeps in-frame clones and lacks some. The sample contains fewer than 200,000 clones, 70% to 90% of which appear only once. Sequencing used PBMCs or T cells enriched from blood (not recorded which). Receptors originate from a woman aged 40 to 50 in a cohort exposed to, infected with or recovered from COVID-19 (not recorded which).

The V call is TRBV3-1 (or the pseudogene TRBV3-2), the J call TRBJ2-7; D might be TRBD2 (6 bases). Trimming pared 1 base from V and 3 bases from J, leaving 25 bases between. Per the germline V gene, CDR1 is LGHDT and CDR2 is YNNKEL (reference sequence). The length of the CDR3 is 19 residues. CDR3 in DNA: TGTGCCAGCAGCCAAGTCCAGGGTGATAGCGGCCCTGGGAGCTACGAGCAGTACTTC. It codes for CASSQVQGDSGPGSYEQYF.

This clone was seen only a few times. This chain uses TRBV11-2 with TRBJ1-1, with TRBD1 matching 11 bases. The CDR3 extends over 18 amino acids. After removal of 1 base from V and 0 bases from J, the junction contained 7 bases not matched to a gene. Looked up from germline, CDR1 is SGHAT and CDR2 is FQNNGV. CDR3 coding DNA: TGTGCCAGCAGCTTAGGCTTAGGGACAGGGGGATTGAACACTGAAGCTTTCTTT. Encoded protein: CASSLGLGTGGLNTEAFF. The whole variable domain, filled in from reference TRBV11-2 and TRBJ1-1, reads EAGVAQSPRYKIIEKRQSVAFWCNPISGHATLYWYQQILGQGPKLLIQFQNNGVVDDSQLPKDRFSAERLKGVDSTLKIQPAKLEDSAVYLCASSLGLGTGGLNTEAFFGQGTRLTVV.

This rearrangement joins TRBV30 to TRBJ2-4, with D unclear. V was pared by 1 base and J by 0 bases, with 10 bases between. Germline values: CDR1 GTSNPN, CDR2 SVGIG (reference sequence). This CDR3 is 15 amino acids long. CDR3 region: CAWSGAVGAKNIQYF. For the CDR3, the DNA is TGTGCCTGGAGTGGGGCTGTCGGAGCCAAAAACATTCAGTACTTC.

The rearrangement joins TRBV6-1 to TRBJ1-2; 7 bases map to TRBD1. The germline V gene encodes CDR1 MNHNS and CDR2 SASEGT. This CDR3 has 14 amino acids. V lost 2 bases and J lost 7; bases outside the gene matches: 7. The CDR3: CASSEQGTVGGYTF. CDR3 in DNA: TGTGCCAGCAGTGAACAGGGGACAGTGGGTGGCTACACCTTC.

The V gene is TRBV29-1, the J gene TRBJ1-1; D call uncertain. Germline lookup yields CDR1 SQVTM and CDR2 ANQGSEA. The length of the CDR3 is 12 residues. V was trimmed by 1 base and J by 1 base, leaving 4 bases between them. The CDR3 loop is CSVEAGNTEAFF. CDR3 DNA sequence: TGCAGCGTTGAAGCAGGGAACACTGAAGCTTTCTTT.

In the case of this clone: The same CDR3 is also encoded by other DNA sequences in this sample. The J gene is TRBJ2-2, the V gene TRBV27; D not resolved. Trimming removed 6 bases from V and 7 bases from J, with 6 bases in between. The germline gives CDR1 MNHEY, CDR2 SMNVEV (reference sequence). The CDR3 covers 11 residues. The CDR3 region is CASRTGGELFF. The CDR3 DNA reads as TGTGCCAGCAGAACTGGCGGGGAGCTGTTTTTT.

This chain uses TRBV10-3 with TRBJ2-2; D is possibly TRBD1 (6 bases). The CDR3 is 16 amino acids. Germline CDR1 and CDR2: ENHRY and SYGVKD. Trimming removed 3 bases from V and 2 bases from J, with 13 bases in between. Here the CDR3 reads CAISDQGQFNTGELFF. For the CDR3, the DNA is TGTGCCATCAGTGATCAGGGGCAGTTTAACACCGGGGAGCTGTTTTTT.

The rearrangement links TRBV6-5 to TRBJ2-7; 11 bases are a match to TRBD1. The CDR3 is made up of 14 amino acids. Trimming removed 7 bases from V and 7 bases from J; junction bases left unmatched: 9. CDR1 is MNHEY, CDR2 SVGAGI, per germline. In nucleotides, the CDR3 is TGTGCCAGCACCTACGGACAGGGGGCTCAAGAGCAGTACTTC. Its translation: CASTYGQGAQEQYF.

The chain recombines TRBV7-2 with TRBJ2-1, with TRBD2 identical over 15 bases. The CDR3 totals 17 residues. J was trimmed by 9 bases and V by 4 bases; bases with no gene match: 10. Per the germline V gene, CDR1 is SGHTA and CDR2 is FQGNSA. CDR3 in DNA: TGTGCCAGCAGCTACGGACTAGCGGGAGGGCCTCGCGCTGAGCAGTTCTTC. Translation: CASSYGLAGGPRAEQFF.

The chain combines TRBV3-1 (or the pseudogene TRBV3-2) with TRBJ2-2; the match to TRBD1 covers 9 bases. V was clipped by 0 bases and J by 6 bases; unmatched bases: 2. The germline V gene has CDR1 LGHDT and CDR2 YNNKEL (reference sequence). There are 15 residues in the CDR3. CDR3 sequence: CASSQEWTGAGELFF. The CDR3 DNA reads TGTGCCAGCAGCCAAGAATGGACAGGGGCCGGGGAGCTGTTTTTT.

The CDR3 spells CASSLTQGANNEKLFF. Written as DNA, the CDR3 is TGTGCCAGCAGTCTAACTCAGGGGGCGAATAATGAAAAACTGTTTTTT. This rearrangement joins TRBV7-9 to TRBJ1-4; 8 bases line up with TRBD1. Germline trimming cut 6 bases from V and 4 bases from J; bases unmatched to any gene: 10. The germline V gene has CDR1 SEHNR and CDR2 FQNEAQ (reference sequence). The CDR3 has 16 amino acids.

The chain combines TRBV9 with TRBJ1-1; D is perhaps TRBD1 (5 bases). The V and J ends lost 2 bases and 4 bases respectively, with 6 bases between them. CDR1 is SGDLS, CDR2 YYNGEE, per germline. The CDR3 contains 12 residues. The CDR3, as DNA: TGTGCCAGCAGCGTCCAGGGCACTGAAGCTTTCTTT. Translated: CASSVQGTEAFF. Complete variable domain (other parts from reference TRBV9 and TRBJ1-1): DSGVTQTPKHLITATGQRVTLRCSPRSGDLSVYWYQQSLDQGLQFLIQYYNGEERAKGNILERFSAQQFPDLHSELNLSSLELGDSALYFCASSVQGTEAFFGQGTRLTVV.

The CDR3 nucleotides are TGTGCCAGCAGCCTCGACAGTTATAGCAATCAGCCCCAGCATTTT. This sequence encodes CASSLDSYSNQPQHF. This chain links TRBV6-2 or TRBV6-3 with TRBJ1-5; a weak D match, TRBD1 (5 bases). This CDR3 region has 15 residues. Germline V gives CDR1 MNHEY, CDR2 SVGEGT. Trimming left V 6 bases short and J 0 bases short, with 12 bases between.

This clone was picked up one time. V usage is TRBV4-1 and J usage is TRBJ1-1, with D perhaps TRBD1 (6 bases). The V end was cut by 3 bases, the J end by 1 base, with 15 bases between. The CDR3 contains 16 residues. From germline, CDR1 is MGHRA and CDR2 YSYEKL. The CDR3 reads CASSHRDTDPNTEAFF. The CDR3 DNA sequence: TGCGCCAGCAGCCACCGGGACACCGATCCGAACACTGAAGCTTTCTTT.

There are a few counts of this clone. The chain joins TRBV13 to TRBJ1-1, with TRBD1 matching over 11 bases. Per the germline V gene, CDR1 is PRHDT and CDR2 is FYEKMQ (reference sequence). CDR3 length equals 14 residues. V trimming: 4 bases; J trimming: 4 bases; junction bases outside the gene matches: 2. CDR3 sequence (DNA): TGTGCCAGCAGCTGGGGGACAGGGGGCACTGAAGCTTTCTTT. Translating it yields CASSWGTGGTEAFF.

CDR3 DNA: TGTGCCACCAGCATTGGGGGCGGCGGTGAAAAACTGTTTTTT. Its protein is CATSIGGGGEKLFF. The chain uses TRBV15 and TRBJ1-4; D perhaps matches TRBD1 (6 bases). CDR3 length: 14 amino acids. Germline V CDR1 and CDR2: LNHNV, YYDKDF (reference sequence). The germline V and J ends were trimmed by 4 bases and 7 bases, with 13 bases remaining between them.

The count of this clone is one. The CDR3 region is CASSLGQDSYEQYF. The DNA of the CDR3 is TGTGCCAGTAGTCTCGGACAGGACTCCTACGAGCAGTACTTC. The rearrangement links TRBV19 to TRBJ2-7, with 7 bases aligning to TRBD1. Germline trimming cut 5 bases from V and 0 bases from J; bases unmatched to any gene: 4. Germline V CDR1 and CDR2: LNHDA, SQIVND (reference sequence). This CDR3 spans 14 amino acids.

The rearrangement joins TRBV6-2 or TRBV6-3 to TRBJ1-2, with D possibly TRBD1 on 6 matching bases. The CDR3 length is 14 residues. CDR1 is MNHEY and CDR2 is SVGEGT in the germline V gene. Trimming pared 4 bases from V and 8 bases from J, leaving 17 bases between. The CDR3 reads CASSSSPGGHGYTF. Here the CDR3 DNA reads TGTGCCAGCAGTTCCTCCCCGGGGGGGCACGGCTACACCTTC.

The chain joins TRBV2 to TRBJ2-3; the match to TRBD2 covers 11 bases. The V gene end was trimmed by 10 bases and the J gene end by 5 bases; junction bases not matched to a gene: 11. The germline gives CDR1 SNHLY, CDR2 FYNNEI. There are 15 residues in the CDR3. CDR3 sequence (DNA): TGTGCCACCCCCTATGTCACTAGCGGGGGAGATACGCAGTATTTT. It is translated as CATPYVTSGGDTQYF.

CDR3 sequence: CASSLEGRQPQHF. CDR3 sequence (DNA): TGTGCCAGCAGCTTGGAGGGGAGGCAGCCCCAGCATTTT. The chain has TRBV5-6 and TRBJ1-5; weak D call: TRBD1 (5 bases). The V end lost 0 bases, the J end lost 7 bases, and 8 bases lay between the germline ends. Germline CDR1 SGHDT, CDR2 YYEEEE. This CDR3 is built from 13 residues.

V gene TRBV25-1 combines with J gene TRBJ2-1; 10 positions agree with TRBD2. Germline trimming cut 4 bases from V and 2 bases from J; bases unmatched to any gene: 2. Looked up from germline, CDR1 is MGHDK and CDR2 is SYGVNS. The CDR3 consists of 15 residues. CDR3 sequence (DNA): TGTGCCAGCAGTGGCGGGACTAGCGCCTACAATGAGCAGTTCTTC. It yields the protein CASSGGTSAYNEQFF.

The chain couples TRBV18 to TRBJ2-5; no clear D. V shed 0 bases and J shed 1 base, with 3 bases lying between them. The CDR3 runs to 13 residues. CDR1 and CDR2 (germline): KGHSH, LQKENI. CDR3 loop: CASSPPAQETQYF. DNA for the CDR3: TGTGCCAGCTCACCACCGGCCCAAGAGACCCAGTACTTC. Full variable domain (rest looked up from reference TRBV18 and TRBJ2-5): NAGVMQNPRHLVRRRGQEARLRCSPMKGHSHVYWYRQLPEEGLKFMVYLQKENIIDESGMPKERFSAEFPKEGPSILRIQQVVRGDSAAYFCASSPPAQETQYFGPGTRLLVL.

The rearrangement joins TRBV9 to TRBJ2-1; TRBD2 matches at 10 bases. Looked up from germline, CDR1 is SGDLS and CDR2 is YYNGEE. The J segment lost 6 bases and the V segment lost 3 bases, leaving 9 bases of the junction unmatched. The CDR3 totals 16 residues. CDR3 in amino acids: CASSDSGTSDGNEQFF. CDR3 sequence (DNA): TGTGCCAGCAGCGATTCCGGGACTAGCGATGGCAATGAGCAGTTCTTC.

This chain joins TRBV5-1 and TRBJ2-7; 16 positions match TRBD2. The CDR3 covers 16 residues. After removal of 5 bases from V and 2 bases from J, the junction contained 4 bases not matched to a gene. CDR1 is SGHRS, CDR2 YFSETQ, per germline. CDR3 protein: CASRPGTSGRAYEQYF. The CDR3 coding sequence is TGCGCCAGCAGACCTGGGACTAGCGGGAGGGCCTACGAGCAGTACTTC.

This chain links TRBV27 with TRBJ1-2; a weak D match, TRBD1 (6 bases). Germline V gene sequence: CDR1 MNHEY, CDR2 SMNVEV (reference sequence). Trimming removed 5 bases from V and 3 bases from J, with 16 bases in between. This CDR3 contains 15 residues. The CDR3 here is CASSGHPTGYYGYTF. CDR3 bases: TGTGCCAGCAGTGGCCACCCAACAGGGTACTATGGCTACACCTTC.

The chain has TRBV5-1 and TRBJ1-1, with 10 positions matching TRBD1. The germline gives CDR1 SGHRS, CDR2 YFSETQ. The CDR3 loop spans 14 amino acids. V lost 4 bases, J lost 6 bases, and 6 bases stayed unmatched. The CDR3 sequence: CASSPGQGEAEAFF. CDR3 coding DNA: TGCGCCAGCAGCCCTGGACAGGGGGAGGCTGAAGCTTTCTTT.

The J gene is TRBJ2-1, the V gene TRBV3-1 (or the pseudogene TRBV3-2); the D is unclear. The CDR3 spans 13 residues. The ends were cut back, 4 bases at V and 10 bases at J, with 14 bases in the middle. Germline V CDR1 and CDR2: LGHDT, YNNKEL (reference sequence). CDR3 bases: TGTGCCAGCAGCCTAAGACTCCCTCTAGAGCAGTTCTTC. The encoded protein is CASSLRLPLEQFF.

The chain uses TRBV2 and TRBJ1-2, with unresolved D. The CDR3 loop spans 16 amino acids. The V and J ends lost 2 bases and 2 bases respectively, with 15 bases between them. Germline V lookup: CDR1 SNHLY, CDR2 FYNNEI. Written as DNA, the CDR3 is TGTGCCAGCAGTGAACGGTCTGGCGGGAGCAACTATGGCTACACCTTC. Protein product: CASSERSGGSNYGYTF.

CDR3 DNA: TGTGCCAGCAGCTTACAGAGCACTGAAGCTTTCTTT. Its protein product is CASSLQSTEAFF. V usage is TRBV5-4 and J usage is TRBJ1-1; no clear D gene. Per the germline V gene, CDR1 is SGHNT and CDR2 is YYREEE (reference sequence). The CDR3 spans 12 residues. The V end was cut by 2 bases, the J end by 4 bases, with 6 bases between. Looking up the rest from reference TRBV5-4 and TRBJ1-1 gives the full variable domain: ETGVTQSPTHLIKTRGQQVTLRCSSQSGHNTVSWYQQALGQGPQFIFQYYREEENGRGNFPPRFSGLQFPNYSSELNVNALELDDSALYLCASSLQSTEAFFGQGTRLTVV.

This clone was found once. This chain uses TRBV18 with TRBJ1-1; D is perhaps TRBD1 (6 bases). This CDR3 has 14 residues. Germline V gene lookup returns CDR1 KGHSH and CDR2 LQKENI. Trimming cost V 1 base and J 4 bases, with 10 bases left between them. CDR3 residues: CASSPQGVGTEAFF. DNA of the CDR3: TGTGCCAGCTCACCACAGGGGGTCGGCACTGAAGCTTTCTTT.